This TCR beta chain was recorded in a study of T cell responses to AZD1222 COVID-19 vaccine. The protocol was immunoSEQ multiplex PCR, while the TCRdb copy is restricted to in-frame clones and leaves out a portion. The sample records about 100,000 clones, around 93% being singletons. About this clone itself: What it recognizes is unknown.

Trimming took 4 bases from V and 8 from J; bases not matched to a gene: 10. CDR1 and CDR2 from the germline V gene are KGHSH and LQKENI. The CDR3 has 14 residues. General study points: The study sampled repertoires only after the peak T cell response. Clonal diversity was possibly underestimated, and the donors were mostly white British, with more females.

Sample: peripheral blood, taken 28 days after the second AZD1222 dose. The rearrangement joins TRBV18 to TRBJ1-2; 7 positions agree with TRBD1. This TCR was sampled from an adult who received the AZD1222 COVID-19 vaccine. The DNA for the CDR3 is TGTGCCAGCTCACAACAACAGGGGAGAGAGGGCTACACCTTC. It codes for CASSQQQGREGYTF.